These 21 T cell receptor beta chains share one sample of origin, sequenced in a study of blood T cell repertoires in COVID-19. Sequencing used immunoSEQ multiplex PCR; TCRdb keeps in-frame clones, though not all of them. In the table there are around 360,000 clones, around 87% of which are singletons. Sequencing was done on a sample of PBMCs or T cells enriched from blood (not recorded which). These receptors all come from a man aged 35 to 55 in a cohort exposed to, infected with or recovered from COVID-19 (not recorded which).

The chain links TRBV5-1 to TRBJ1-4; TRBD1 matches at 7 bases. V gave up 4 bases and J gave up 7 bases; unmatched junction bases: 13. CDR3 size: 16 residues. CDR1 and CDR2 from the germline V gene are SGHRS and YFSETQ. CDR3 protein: CASSQGDRTHGEKLFF. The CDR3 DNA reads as TGCGCCAGCAGCCAGGGGGACCGCACCCACGGTGAAAAACTGTTTTTT.

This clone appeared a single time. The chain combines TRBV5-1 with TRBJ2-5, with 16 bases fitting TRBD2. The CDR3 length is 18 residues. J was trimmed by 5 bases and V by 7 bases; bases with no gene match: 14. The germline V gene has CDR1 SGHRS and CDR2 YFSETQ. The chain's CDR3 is CASGRTGTSGRAGETQYF. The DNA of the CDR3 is TGCGCCAGCGGACGGACAGGGACTAGCGGGAGGGCCGGGGAGACCCAGTACTTC.

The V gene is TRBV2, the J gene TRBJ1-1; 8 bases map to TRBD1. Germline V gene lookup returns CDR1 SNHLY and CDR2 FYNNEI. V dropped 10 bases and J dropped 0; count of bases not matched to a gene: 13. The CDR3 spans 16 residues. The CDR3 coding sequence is TGTGCCACGAGACCCGGGACAGGTTTCATGAACACTGAAGCTTTCTTT. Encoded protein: CATRPGTGFMNTEAFF.

CDR3 DNA: TGTGCCAGCAGTTCCGGGACAGGGGTAGACACTGAAGCTTTCTTT. It yields the protein CASSSGTGVDTEAFF. V gene TRBV27 combines with J gene TRBJ1-1, with 10 nucleotides matching TRBD1. The CDR3 length is 15 residues. The junction had 5 bases not matched to a gene; V was cut back by 4 bases and J by 3 bases. Germline lookup yields CDR1 MNHEY and CDR2 SMNVEV (reference sequence).

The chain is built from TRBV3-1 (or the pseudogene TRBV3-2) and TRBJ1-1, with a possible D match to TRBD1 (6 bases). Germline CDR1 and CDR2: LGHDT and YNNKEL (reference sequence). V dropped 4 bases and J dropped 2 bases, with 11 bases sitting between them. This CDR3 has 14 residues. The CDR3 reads CASSLEQGNTEAFF. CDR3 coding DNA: TGTGCCAGCAGCCTAGAACAGGGTAACACTGAAGCTTTCTTT.

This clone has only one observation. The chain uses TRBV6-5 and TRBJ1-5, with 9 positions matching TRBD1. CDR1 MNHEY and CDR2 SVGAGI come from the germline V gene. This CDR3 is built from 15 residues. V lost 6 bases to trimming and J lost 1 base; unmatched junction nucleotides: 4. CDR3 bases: TGTGCCAGCAGCGGACAGGGGATCAGCAATCAGCCCCAGCATTTT. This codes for CASSGQGISNQPQHF.

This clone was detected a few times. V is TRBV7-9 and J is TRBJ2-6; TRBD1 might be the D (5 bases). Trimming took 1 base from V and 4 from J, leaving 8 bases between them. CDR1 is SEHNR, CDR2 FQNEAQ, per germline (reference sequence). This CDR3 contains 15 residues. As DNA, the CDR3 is TGTGCCAGCAGCTTAGGGGGCGCCGGGGCCAACGTCCTGACTTTC. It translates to CASSLGGAGANVLTF.

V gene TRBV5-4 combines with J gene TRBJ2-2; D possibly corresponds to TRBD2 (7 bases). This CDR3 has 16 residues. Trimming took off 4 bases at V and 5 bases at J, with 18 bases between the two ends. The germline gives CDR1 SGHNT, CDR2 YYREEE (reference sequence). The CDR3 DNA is TGTGCCAGCAGCCCCGGGGGGCAGGGTGGGACCGGGGAGCTGTTTTTT. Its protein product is CASSPGGQGGTGELFF.

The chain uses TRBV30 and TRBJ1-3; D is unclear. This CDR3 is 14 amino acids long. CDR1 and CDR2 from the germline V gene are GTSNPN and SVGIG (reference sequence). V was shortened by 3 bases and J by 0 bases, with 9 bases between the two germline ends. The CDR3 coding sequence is TGTGCCTGGAGACTGACAAGCTCTGGAAACACCATATATTTT. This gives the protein CAWRLTSSGNTIYF. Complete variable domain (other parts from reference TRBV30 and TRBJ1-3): SQTIHQWPATLVQPVGSPLSLECTVEGTSNPNLYWYRQAAGRGLQLLFYSVGIGQISSEVPQNLSASRPQDRQFILSSKKLLLSDSGFYLCAWRLTSSGNTIYFGEGSWLTVV.

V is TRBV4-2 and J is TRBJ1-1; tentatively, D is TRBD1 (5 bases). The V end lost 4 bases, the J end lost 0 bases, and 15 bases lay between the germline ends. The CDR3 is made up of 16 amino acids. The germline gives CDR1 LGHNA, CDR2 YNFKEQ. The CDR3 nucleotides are TGTGCCAGCAGCCCCTCCGGGGGAGTTTTGAACACTGAAGCTTTCTTT. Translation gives CASSPSGGVLNTEAFF.

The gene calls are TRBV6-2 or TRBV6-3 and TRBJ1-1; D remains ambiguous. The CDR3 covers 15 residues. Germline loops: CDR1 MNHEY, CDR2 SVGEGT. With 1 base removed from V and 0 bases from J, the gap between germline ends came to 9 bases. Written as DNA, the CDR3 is TGTGCCAGCAGTTACTGGGCGATTATGAACACTGAAGCTTTCTTT. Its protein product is CASSYWAIMNTEAFF.

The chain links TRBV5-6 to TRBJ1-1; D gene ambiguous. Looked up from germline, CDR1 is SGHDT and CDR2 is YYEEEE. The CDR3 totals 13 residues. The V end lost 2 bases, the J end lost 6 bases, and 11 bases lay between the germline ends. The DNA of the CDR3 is TGTGCCAGCAGCTTAAGCCGCGGGGCTGAAGCTTTCTTT. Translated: CASSLSRGAEAFF.

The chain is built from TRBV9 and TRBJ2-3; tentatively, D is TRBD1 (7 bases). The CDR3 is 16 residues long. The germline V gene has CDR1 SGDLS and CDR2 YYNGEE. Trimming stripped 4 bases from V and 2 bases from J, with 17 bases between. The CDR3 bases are TGTGCCAGCAGCACCCAGACAGGGAGGAACACAGATACGCAGTATTTT. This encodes CASSTQTGRNTDTQYF.

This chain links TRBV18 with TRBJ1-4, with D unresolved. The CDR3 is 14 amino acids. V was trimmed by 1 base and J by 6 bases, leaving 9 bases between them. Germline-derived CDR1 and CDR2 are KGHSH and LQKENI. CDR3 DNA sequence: TGTGCCAGCTCACCACGCGGTTCCGATGAAAAACTGTTTTTT. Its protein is CASSPRGSDEKLFF.

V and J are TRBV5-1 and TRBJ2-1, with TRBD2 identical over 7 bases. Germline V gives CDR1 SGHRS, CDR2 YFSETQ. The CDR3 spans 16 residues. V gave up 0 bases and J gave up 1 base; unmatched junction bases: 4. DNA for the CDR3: TGCGCCAGCAGCTTGGATGGCGGGGGTTCCTACAATGAGCAGTTCTTC. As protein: CASSLDGGGSYNEQFF.

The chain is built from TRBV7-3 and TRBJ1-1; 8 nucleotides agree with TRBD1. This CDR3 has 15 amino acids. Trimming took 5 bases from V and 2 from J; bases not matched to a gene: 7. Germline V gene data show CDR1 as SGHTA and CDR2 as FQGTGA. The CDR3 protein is CASSRTGTGNTEAFF. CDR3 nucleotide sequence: TGTGCCAGCAGCAGAACCGGGACAGGCAACACTGAAGCTTTCTTT.

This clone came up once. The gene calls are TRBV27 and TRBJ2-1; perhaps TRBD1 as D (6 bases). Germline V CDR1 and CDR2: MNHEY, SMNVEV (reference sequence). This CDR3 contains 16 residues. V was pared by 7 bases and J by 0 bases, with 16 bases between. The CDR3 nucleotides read TGTGCCAGCAACCTAAAGGGGGTGAGCTCCTACAATGAGCAGTTCTTC. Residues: CASNLKGVSSYNEQFF.

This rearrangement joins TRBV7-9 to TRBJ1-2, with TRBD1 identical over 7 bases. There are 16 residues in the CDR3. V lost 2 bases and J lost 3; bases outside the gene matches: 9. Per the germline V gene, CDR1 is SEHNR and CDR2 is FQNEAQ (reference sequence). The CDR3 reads CASSLTSRGQDYGYTF. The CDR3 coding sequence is TGTGCCAGCAGCTTAACGAGCCGAGGACAGGACTATGGCTACACCTTC.

The CDR3 DNA reads TGTGCCAGCAGTTTATTCGTTGGGCATCAGCCCCAGCATTTT. Encoded protein: CASSLFVGHQPQHF. The chain carries TRBV27 and TRBJ1-5; D uncertain. Trimming left V 1 base short and J 5 bases short, with 9 bases between. This CDR3 is built from 14 residues. The germline V gene has CDR1 MNHEY and CDR2 SMNVEV (reference sequence).

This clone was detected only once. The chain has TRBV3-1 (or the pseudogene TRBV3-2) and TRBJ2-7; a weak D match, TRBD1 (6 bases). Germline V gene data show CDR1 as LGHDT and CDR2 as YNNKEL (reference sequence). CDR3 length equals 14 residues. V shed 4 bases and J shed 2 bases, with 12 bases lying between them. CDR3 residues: CASSLSGQTYEQYF. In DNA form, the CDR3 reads TGTGCCAGCAGCCTCTCGGGACAAACCTACGAGCAGTACTTC.

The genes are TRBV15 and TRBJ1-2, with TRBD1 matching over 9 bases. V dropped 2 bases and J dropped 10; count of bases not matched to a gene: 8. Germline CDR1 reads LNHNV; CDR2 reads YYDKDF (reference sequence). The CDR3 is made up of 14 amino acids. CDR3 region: CATSRSGTGNVYTF. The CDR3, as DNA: TGTGCCACCAGCAGATCCGGGACAGGGAACGTCTACACCTTC. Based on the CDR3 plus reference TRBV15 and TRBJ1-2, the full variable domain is DAMVIQNPRYQVTQFGKPVTLSCSQTLNHNVMYWYQQKSSQAPKLLFHYYDKDFNNEADTPDNFQSRRPNTSFCFLDIRSPGLGDTAMYLCATSRSGTGNVYTFGSGTRLTVV.